One and the same sample provided the 5 T cell receptor beta chains below, sequenced in a study of blood T cell repertoires in COVID-19. Only in-frame clones appear in the TCRdb table, and some are missing; sequencing was by immunoSEQ multiplex PCR. The sample lists 200,000 to 250,000 clones; approximately 86% were seen once. The sequenced sample was PBMCs or T cells enriched from blood (not recorded which). These receptors originate from a woman between 40 and 50 years old with acute COVID-19.

This chain links TRBV14 with TRBJ2-3, with 7 bases aligning to TRBD2. Trimming at V came to 4 bases and at J to 3 bases, leaving 10 bases not matched to a gene. CDR3 length equals 16 residues. In germline, CDR1 is SGHDN, CDR2 FVKESK. CDR3 protein: CASSREVSGLTDTQYF. CDR3 DNA sequence: TGTGCCAGCAGCCGAGAAGTTAGCGGGTTGACAGATACGCAGTATTTT.

This clone has a single count. V is TRBV28 and J is TRBJ1-1, with TRBD1 identical over 7 bases. The CDR3 has 15 amino acids. Germline assignment: CDR1 MDHEN and CDR2 SYDVKM. The V segment lost 2 bases and the J segment 6 bases; nucleotides outside the gene matches: 9. In nucleotides, the CDR3 is TGTGCCAGCAGTTTAAGCCGACAGGGTTTGCCTGAAGCTTTCTTT. Encoded protein: CASSLSRQGLPEAFF. Together with reference TRBV28 and TRBJ1-1, the CDR3 gives the full variable domain: DVKVTQSSRYLVKRTGEKVFLECVQDMDHENMFWYRQDPGLGLRLIYFSYDVKMKEKGDIPEGYSVSREKKERFSLILESASTNQTSMYLCASSLSRQGLPEAFFGQGTRLTVV.

The V gene is TRBV7-2, the J gene TRBJ2-7, with 9 bases fitting TRBD2. The V and J ends lost 6 bases and 4 bases, in that order; junction bases with no gene match: 7. In germline, CDR1 is SGHTA, CDR2 FQGNSA. The CDR3 has 14 residues. The CDR3, as DNA: TGTGCCAGCAGTTTTAAGCGGGGGGCTTACGAGCAGTACTTC. Translation: CASSFKRGAYEQYF.

V usage is TRBV5-1 and J usage is TRBJ2-7, with a tentative D call TRBD1 (6 bases). V shed 4 bases and J shed 2 bases, with 19 bases lying between them. Germline lookup yields CDR1 SGHRS and CDR2 YFSETQ. The CDR3 contains 16 residues. CDR3 bases: TGCGCCAGCAGCCCCAGGACAGTCCGAGGTCCCTACGAGCAGTACTTC. This codes for CASSPRTVRGPYEQYF.

V gene TRBV7-9 combines with J gene TRBJ2-3, with 7 bases lining up with TRBD1. The CDR3 extends over 15 amino acids. With V trimmed by 4 bases and J by 1 base, 5 bases remained unmatched. Germline-derived CDR1 and CDR2 are SEHNR and FQNEAQ (reference sequence). The CDR3 nucleotides are TGTGCCAGCAGCTACACCGGGACAGGCACAGATACGCAGTATTTT. Its protein product is CASSYTGTGTDTQYF. The full variable domain, in which reference TRBV7-9 and TRBJ2-3 provide the parts outside the CDR3, is DTGVSQNPRHKITKRGQNVTFRCDPISEHNRLYWYRQTLGQGPEFLTYFQNEAQLEKSRLLSDRFSAERPKGSFSTLEIQRTEQGDSAMYLCASSYTGTGTDTQYFGPGTRLTVL.